The next 5 T cell receptor beta chains were all read from a single sample in a study of cytomegalovirus exposure and HLA in healthy donors. PCR was performed using 60 Vbeta and 13 Jbeta primers. TCRdb's copy holds only in-frame clones and misses some; the assay was immunoSEQ multiplex PCR. The sample shows about 170,000 clones, about 85% of them seen only once. Sequenced: PBMCs. These receptors all come from a boy younger than 10 in good health and CMV-seronegative.

This clone has just a few counts. The chain links TRBV10-3 to TRBJ1-2; D ambiguous. The CDR3 contains 12 residues. Between the trimmed V and J ends, which lost 8 bases and 3 bases, there was a span of 10 bases. Per the germline V gene, CDR1 is ENHRY and CDR2 is SYGVKD. The CDR3 region is CAIPSIYYGYTF. The DNA of the CDR3 is TGTGCCATCCCAAGCATCTACTATGGCTACACCTTC.

The V call is TRBV27, the J call TRBJ2-7; 7 bases align to TRBD1. CDR1 MNHEY and CDR2 SMNVEV come from the germline V gene (reference sequence). V lost 5 bases, J lost 2 bases, and 12 bases stayed unmatched. The CDR3 extends over 16 amino acids. As DNA, the CDR3 is TGTGCCAGCAGTCCCTTGCGGACAGGAGAAGCCTACGAGCAGTACGTC. Amino acids: CASSPLRTGEAYEQYV.

V usage is TRBV20-1 and J usage is TRBJ2-1, with 8 bases matching TRBD2. The CDR3 extends over 11 amino acids. V gave up 1 base and J gave up 12 bases; unmatched junction bases: 2. CDR1 is DFQATT, CDR2 SNEGSKA, per germline (reference sequence). The CDR3 bases are TGCAGTGCTAGAGTAGCGGGATTGCAGTTCTTC. The encoded protein is CSARVAGLQFF.

The chain couples TRBV2 to TRBJ2-1; the match to TRBD2 covers 8 bases. The trim removed 4 bases at V and 7 bases at J, leaving 0 bases unmatched. This CDR3 has 12 residues. The germline gives CDR1 SNHLY, CDR2 FYNNEI. CDR3 loop: CASSGGRNEQFF. In nucleotides, the CDR3 is TGTGCCAGCAGTGGCGGGAGGAATGAGCAGTTCTTC.

The chain links TRBV19 to TRBJ2-1, with 10 nucleotides matching TRBD2. Trimming at V came to 5 bases and at J to 8 bases, leaving 12 bases not matched to a gene. Germline V lookup: CDR1 LNHDA, CDR2 SQIVND (reference sequence). The CDR3 sequence is 16 residues long. CDR3 sequence (DNA): TGTGCCAGTAGTCCCTCGCCCAGCGGGAGGGTCGATGAGCAGTTCTTC. This gives the protein CASSPSPSGRVDEQFF.